These 10 T cell receptor beta chains were all obtained from the same sample, sequenced in a study of T cell responses to AZD1222 COVID-19 vaccine. TCRdb's copy holds only in-frame clones and misses some; the assay was immunoSEQ multiplex PCR. The table has some 58,000 clones, 80% seen once. The sequencing used peripheral blood, collected 28 days after the second AZD1222 dose. The receptors originated from an adult who received the AZD1222 COVID-19 vaccine.

This chain links TRBV6-1 with TRBJ1-3, with D possibly being TRBD1 (5 bases). Germline V lookup: CDR1 MNHNS, CDR2 SASEGT. V gave up 3 bases and J gave up 1 base, with 16 bases separating them. The CDR3 spans 17 residues. The CDR3 DNA reads as TGTGCCAGCAGTGATATAATTGGACAAACTTCTGGAAACACCATATATTTT. Protein product: CASSDIIGQTSGNTIYF.

The V gene is TRBV28, the J gene TRBJ1-1; tentative D call: TRBD1 (5 bases). CDR3 length: 14 residues. V shed 6 bases and J shed 7 bases, with 18 bases lying between them. Germline CDR1 MDHEN, CDR2 SYDVKM. CDR3 loop: CASRPTGGSGEAFF. The CDR3 coding sequence is TGTGCCAGCAGACCTACAGGAGGATCCGGTGAAGCTTTCTTT.

In nucleotides, the CDR3 is TGTGCCAGCAGTTACTCAGGGCCCGCCGAGCAGTACGTC. Its translation: CASSYSGPAEQYV. V usage is TRBV6-2 or TRBV6-3 and J usage is TRBJ2-7; D unclear. Germline loops: CDR1 MNHEY, CDR2 SVGEGT. Trimming took 0 bases from V and 6 from J, leaving 9 bases between them. The CDR3 sequence is 13 residues long.

This chain links TRBV19 with TRBJ1-6; possible D gene TRBD1, 6 bases. V lost 9 bases and J 9 bases, leaving 18 bases between the germline ends. The CDR3 has 14 residues. The germline V gene encodes CDR1 LNHDA and CDR2 SQIVND (reference sequence). CDR3 loop: CASETGQTGSPLHF. CDR3 in DNA: TGTGCCAGCGAAACCGGACAGACCGGTTCACCCCTCCACTTT.

The genes are TRBV11-2 and TRBJ2-2, with D unclear. Trimming stripped 2 bases from V and 6 bases from J, with 10 bases between. This CDR3 is built from 14 residues. Looked up from germline, CDR1 is SGHAT and CDR2 is FQNNGV. In DNA, the CDR3 is TGTGCCAGCAGCTTAAATTCGGGCCCCGGGGAGCTGTTTTTT. Amino acid sequence: CASSLNSGPGELFF.

This chain joins TRBV6-5 and TRBJ1-5, with 9 bases fitting TRBD1. The J segment lost 6 bases and the V segment lost 8 bases, leaving 8 bases of the junction unmatched. The CDR3 covers 14 residues. CDR1 is MNHEY, CDR2 SVGAGI, per germline. Here the CDR3 DNA reads TGTGCCAGCCGGGGACAGGGTGAGAGTCAGCCCCAGCATTTT. Its translation: CASRGQGESQPQHF.

The chain carries TRBV4-1 and TRBJ1-3; the D gene is possibly TRBD1 (6 bases). V was shortened by 2 bases and J by 4 bases, with 9 bases between the two germline ends. The germline CDR1 and CDR2 sequences are MGHRA and YSYEKL. The CDR3 sequence is 14 residues long. CDR3: CASSQRGLGNTIYF. Written as DNA, the CDR3 is TGCGCCAGCAGCCAACGGGGGCTGGGAAACACCATATATTTT.

This clone was picked up a small number of times. The chain employs TRBV6-5 and TRBJ2-7; D gene unclear. Germline V gene lookup returns CDR1 MNHEY and CDR2 SVGAGI. This CDR3 is 12 amino acids long. V lost 6 bases, J lost 7 bases, and 13 bases lay in between. CDR3 sequence: CASSPHGTEQYF. The DNA for the CDR3 is TGTGCCAGCAGCCCCCACGGTACAGAGCAGTACTTC.

The genes are TRBV6-5 and TRBJ1-5, with a possible D match to TRBD1 (6 bases). V was trimmed by 4 bases and J by 2 bases, leaving 9 bases between them. This CDR3 spans 14 amino acids. Germline V gene lookup returns CDR1 MNHEY and CDR2 SVGAGI. The CDR3 spells CASSSGQRNQPQHF. The CDR3 nucleotides read TGTGCCAGCAGTTCCGGACAGCGCAATCAGCCCCAGCATTTT.

The V call is TRBV4-1, the J call TRBJ2-3, with D tentatively TRBD1 (6 bases). The CDR3 spans 16 residues. V was shortened by 7 bases and J by 0 bases, with 17 bases between the two germline ends. Germline V gives CDR1 MGHRA, CDR2 YSYEKL. The CDR3 here is CASTLWTEPSTDTQYF. The CDR3, as DNA: TGCGCCAGCACCCTTTGGACAGAACCTAGCACAGATACGCAGTATTTT.